This T cell receptor (beta chain) was sequenced for a study of molecular identifiers for immune sequencing clone quantification. Study-wide findings and caveats: Sizes of clones that are highly expanded could be underestimated (if identical TCR molecules share a barcode). In CMV-specific effectors, clones above 20 copies held over 99% of molecules; naive, under 1%.

This clonotype was counted ten times or more. Its target is unknown. This CDR3 contains 12 residues. Germline-derived CDR1 and CDR2 are MNHEY and SVGEGT. V was shortened by 0 bases and J by 7 bases, with 7 bases between the two germline ends. Methods described previously were used for bulk TCR libraries, and listed TCR primers were applied. TCRdb passed the PCR reads through MiXCR, listing each CDR3 protein once. The sample has about 640,000 distinct CDR3 sequences, nearly 20% seen once. The chain is built from TRBV6-2 or TRBV6-3 and TRBJ2-7; D is ambiguous. The sample taken for sequencing was naive CD8+ T cells from blood, with Jurkat cell RNA spiked in. Subset in this sample: FACS-sorted CD8+CD4-CCR7+CD45RA+ naive T cells. This clonotype originated in a human donor in good health. Some libraries in this study had Jurkat cell RNA spiked in. This CDR3 reads CASSYSSREQYF. CDR3 DNA sequence: TGTGCCAGCAGTTACTCCTCGCGGGAGCAGTACTTC.